What follows are 9 T cell receptor beta chains derived from one specimen sequenced in a study of identical twins. Via MiXCR, TCRdb re-called the 5' RACE reads, giving one row per CDR3 protein. The sample lists 200,000 to 250,000 distinct CDR3 sequences, 11% to 15% occurring once. The specimen sequenced was memory (CD45RO+) T cells sorted from blood. The receptors shown here come from a woman aged 18 to 35 in good health.

V and J are TRBV7-2 and TRBJ2-3, with D uncertain. The CDR3 spans 13 residues. Per the germline V gene, CDR1 is SGHTA and CDR2 is FQGNSA. V lost 6 bases to trimming and J lost 1 base, with 8 bases between them. The CDR3 nucleotides read TGTGCCAGCAGACCCACCGGCACAGATACGCAGTATTTT. It codes for CASRPTGTDTQYF.

This clonotype was counted many times. V and J are TRBV6-1 and TRBJ1-6, with 8 nucleotides matching TRBD1. The J segment lost 4 bases and the V segment lost 6 bases, leaving 5 bases of the junction unmatched. Per the germline V gene, CDR1 is MNHNS and CDR2 is SASEGT. The CDR3 length is 15 residues. The CDR3 nucleotides read TGTGCCAGCAGCCGCGGACAGGGTTATAATTCACCCCTCCACTTT. Translation: CASSRGQGYNSPLHF.

This clonotype was counted a few times. The chain couples TRBV5-1 to TRBJ2-1; no clear D. V was clipped by 3 bases and J by 10 bases, with 14 bases between them. In germline, CDR1 is SGHRS, CDR2 YFSETQ. The CDR3 has 13 residues. For the CDR3, the DNA is TGCGCCAGCAGCTCCCCGGGTCTTACCGAGCAGTTCTTC. This gives the protein CASSSPGLTEQFF.

In this sample, this clonotype turned up many times. The chain links TRBV7-9 to TRBJ2-7; D is possibly TRBD2 (5 bases). V shed 5 bases and J shed 3 bases, with 14 bases lying between them. Germline V gene data show CDR1 as SEHNR and CDR2 as FQNEAQ (reference sequence). The CDR3 spans 14 residues. The CDR3 DNA reads TGTGCCAGCAGCCTAACTGAGAGGGTCTACGAGCAGTACTTC. Translation gives CASSLTERVYEQYF.

This clonotype was observed a few times. The rearrangement uses TRBV5-8 and TRBJ2-6, with D possibly being TRBD1 or TRBD2 (6 bases each). The CDR3 is 17 residues long. Trimming left V 3 bases short and J 4 bases short, with 17 bases between. Germline lookup yields CDR1 SGHTS and CDR2 YDEGEE. The CDR3 spells CASSWDIGGVGANVLTF. Written as DNA, the CDR3 is TGTGCCAGCAGCTGGGACATCGGCGGGGTGGGGGCCAACGTCCTGACTTTC.

This clonotype was seen at least ten times. The chain uses TRBV5-1 and TRBJ2-3, with 7 bases matching TRBD1. The CDR3 loop spans 18 amino acids. V gave up 0 bases and J gave up 2 bases; unmatched junction bases: 12. Germline V gene data show CDR1 as SGHRS and CDR2 as YFSETQ. CDR3 loop: CASSLETSGTAYTDTQYF. The DNA of the CDR3 is TGCGCCAGCAGCTTGGAGACCTCCGGGACAGCGTACACAGATACGCAGTATTTT. Full variable domain (outside the CDR3, taken from reference TRBV5-1 and TRBJ2-3): KAGVTQTPRYLIKTRGQQVTLSCSPISGHRSVSWYQQTPGQGLQFLFEYFSETQRNKGNFPGRFSGRQFSNSRSEMNVSTLELGDSALYLCASSLETSGTAYTDTQYFGPGTRLTVL.

The chain recombines TRBV6-5 with TRBJ1-5; the D is unclear. V was clipped by 3 bases and J by 2 bases, with 11 bases between them. CDR1 is MNHEY and CDR2 is SVGAGI in the germline V gene. The CDR3 consists of 15 residues. CDR3 sequence reads: CASSYSFLGNQPQHF. CDR3 DNA: TGTGCCAGCAGTTATAGTTTTTTGGGCAATCAGCCCCAGCATTTT.

The chain recombines TRBV5-4 with TRBJ1-2; possible D gene TRBD1, 6 bases. Per germline, CDR1 SGHNT and CDR2 YYREEE (reference sequence). The CDR3 is 14 amino acids. Trimming left V 3 bases short and J 10 bases short, with 19 bases between. CDR3 in amino acids: CASSSGGQGTDYTF. The CDR3 region has the DNA TGTGCCAGCAGCTCTGGAGGGCAGGGGACGGACTACACCTTC.

There are many counts of this clonotype. The chain carries TRBV20-1 and TRBJ2-7, with 7 nucleotides matching TRBD2. Germline trimming cut 5 bases from V and 2 bases from J; bases unmatched to any gene: 12. Germline V gene lookup returns CDR1 DFQATT and CDR2 SNEGSKA (reference sequence). CDR3 length equals 15 residues. For the CDR3, the DNA is TGCAGTGCTGAACGCCCTAGCGGCAACCCCTACGAGCAGTACTTC. Translating it yields CSAERPSGNPYEQYF.